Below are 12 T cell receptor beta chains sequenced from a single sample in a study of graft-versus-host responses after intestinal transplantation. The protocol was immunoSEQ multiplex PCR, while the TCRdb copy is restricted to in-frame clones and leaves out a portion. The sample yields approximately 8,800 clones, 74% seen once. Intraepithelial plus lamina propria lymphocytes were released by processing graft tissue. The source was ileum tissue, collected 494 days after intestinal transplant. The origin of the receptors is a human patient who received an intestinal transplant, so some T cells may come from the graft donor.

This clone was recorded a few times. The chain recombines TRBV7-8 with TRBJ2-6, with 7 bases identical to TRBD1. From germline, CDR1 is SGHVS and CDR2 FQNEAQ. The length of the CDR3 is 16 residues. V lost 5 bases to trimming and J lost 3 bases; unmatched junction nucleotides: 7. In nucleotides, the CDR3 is TGTGCCAGCAGCCCGGGACAGAGTGTTGGGGCCAACGTCCTGACTTTC. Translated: CASSPGQSVGANVLTF.

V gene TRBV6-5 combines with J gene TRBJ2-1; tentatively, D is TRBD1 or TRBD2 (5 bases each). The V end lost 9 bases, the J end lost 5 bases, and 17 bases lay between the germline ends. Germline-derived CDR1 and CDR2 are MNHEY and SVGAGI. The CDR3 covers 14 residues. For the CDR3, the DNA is TGTGCCAGTGCCACGGGACGGCTCGACAATGAGCAGTTCTTC. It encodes CASATGRLDNEQFF.

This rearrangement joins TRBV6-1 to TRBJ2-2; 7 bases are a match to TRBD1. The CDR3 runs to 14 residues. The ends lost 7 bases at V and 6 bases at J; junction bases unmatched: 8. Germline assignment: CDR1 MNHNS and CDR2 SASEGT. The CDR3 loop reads CASKEGAEPGELFF. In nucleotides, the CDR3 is TGTGCCAGCAAAGAGGGGGCCGAACCCGGGGAGCTGTTTTTT.

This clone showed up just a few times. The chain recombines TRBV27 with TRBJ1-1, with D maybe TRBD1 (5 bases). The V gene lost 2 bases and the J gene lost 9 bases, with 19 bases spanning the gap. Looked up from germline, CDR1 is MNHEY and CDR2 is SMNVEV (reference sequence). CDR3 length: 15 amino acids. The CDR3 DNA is TGTGCCAGCAGTTTAAGCCCCACTGGGGCGGGGAAAGCTTTCTTT. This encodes CASSLSPTGAGKAFF.

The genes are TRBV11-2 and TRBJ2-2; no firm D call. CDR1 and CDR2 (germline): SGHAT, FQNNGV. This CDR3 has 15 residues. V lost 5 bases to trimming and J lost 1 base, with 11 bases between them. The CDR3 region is CASSPGYWNTGELFF. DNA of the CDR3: TGTGCCAGCAGCCCCGGTTATTGGAACACCGGGGAGCTGTTTTTT.

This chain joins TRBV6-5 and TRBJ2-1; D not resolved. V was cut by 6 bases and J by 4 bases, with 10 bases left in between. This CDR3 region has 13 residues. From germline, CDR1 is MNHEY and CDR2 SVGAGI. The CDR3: CASSPRLYNEQFF. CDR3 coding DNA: TGTGCCAGCAGCCCGAGATTATACAATGAGCAGTTCTTC.

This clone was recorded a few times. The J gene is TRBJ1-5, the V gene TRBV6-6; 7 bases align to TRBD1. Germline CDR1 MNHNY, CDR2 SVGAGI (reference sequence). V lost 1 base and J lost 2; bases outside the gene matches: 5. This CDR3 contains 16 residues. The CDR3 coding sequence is TGTGCCAGCAGTTACTTAGCTCAGGGGGGCAATCAGCCCCAGCATTTT. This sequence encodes CASSYLAQGGNQPQHF.

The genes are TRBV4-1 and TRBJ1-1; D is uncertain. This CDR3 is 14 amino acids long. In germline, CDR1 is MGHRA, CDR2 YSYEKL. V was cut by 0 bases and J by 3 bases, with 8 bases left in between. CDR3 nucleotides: TGCGCCAGCAGCCAAGAGAATCTGTACACTGAAGCTTTCTTT. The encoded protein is CASSQENLYTEAFF.

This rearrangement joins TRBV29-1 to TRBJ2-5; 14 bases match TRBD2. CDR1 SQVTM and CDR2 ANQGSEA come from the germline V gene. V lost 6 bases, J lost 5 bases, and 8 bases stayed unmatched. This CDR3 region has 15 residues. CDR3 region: CSVGTSGSGRETQYF. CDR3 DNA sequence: TGCAGCGTGGGGACTAGCGGGAGTGGTCGGGAGACCCAGTACTTC.

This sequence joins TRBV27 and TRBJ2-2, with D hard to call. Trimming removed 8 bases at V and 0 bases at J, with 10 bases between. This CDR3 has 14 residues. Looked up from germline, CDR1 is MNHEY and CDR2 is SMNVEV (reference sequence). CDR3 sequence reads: CASRVSANTGELFF. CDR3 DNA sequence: TGTGCCAGCCGCGTAAGCGCGAACACCGGGGAGCTGTTTTTT.

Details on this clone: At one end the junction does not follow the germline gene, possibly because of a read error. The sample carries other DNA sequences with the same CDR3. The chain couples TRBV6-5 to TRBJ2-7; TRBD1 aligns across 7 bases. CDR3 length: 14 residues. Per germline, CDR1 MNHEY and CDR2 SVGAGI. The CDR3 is CASSRRQGTGEQYF. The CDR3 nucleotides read TGTGCCAGCAGCCGAAGACAGGGTACGGGTGAGCAGTATTTC.

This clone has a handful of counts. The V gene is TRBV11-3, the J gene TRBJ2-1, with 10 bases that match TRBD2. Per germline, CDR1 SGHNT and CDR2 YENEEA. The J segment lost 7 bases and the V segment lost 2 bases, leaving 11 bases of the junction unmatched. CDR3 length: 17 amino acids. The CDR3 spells CASSLSRLAGERNEQFF. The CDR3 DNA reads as TGTGCCAGCAGCTTAAGTCGGCTAGCGGGAGAACGGAATGAGCAGTTCTTC.